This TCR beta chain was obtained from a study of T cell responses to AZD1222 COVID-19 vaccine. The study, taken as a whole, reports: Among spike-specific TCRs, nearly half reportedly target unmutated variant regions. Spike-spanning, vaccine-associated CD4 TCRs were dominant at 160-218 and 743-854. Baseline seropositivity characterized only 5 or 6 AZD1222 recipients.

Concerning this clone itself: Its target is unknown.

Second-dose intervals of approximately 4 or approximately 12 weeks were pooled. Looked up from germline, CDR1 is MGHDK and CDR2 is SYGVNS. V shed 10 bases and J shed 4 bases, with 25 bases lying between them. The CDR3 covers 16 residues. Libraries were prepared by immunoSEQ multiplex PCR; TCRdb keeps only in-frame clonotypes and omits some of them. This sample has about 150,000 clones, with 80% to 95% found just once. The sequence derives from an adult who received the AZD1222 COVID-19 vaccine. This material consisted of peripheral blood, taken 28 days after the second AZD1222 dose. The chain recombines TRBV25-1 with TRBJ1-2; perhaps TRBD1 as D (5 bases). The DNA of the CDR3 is TGTGCCACCATGGGACGACAACCTGACGGTTTCTATGGCTACACCTTC. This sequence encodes CATMGRQPDGFYGYTF.